What follows describes a single T cell receptor beta chain. The data stem from a study of blood T cell repertoires in COVID-19. Study-level background: PBMCs, B-cell-depleted T cells, or T cells were the source of the cDNA or gDNA that made up the material.

The authors' processing: Amplifying reference gene primers gave estimates of nucleated cell counts. Clones were sequenced by immunoSEQ multiplex PCR, and TCRdb holds only the in-frame ones, with some missing. That table furnishes V, J and clone size, whereas the DNA furnished D and trimming. In the table there are about 69,000 clones, roughly 80% of which are singletons. This CDR3 has 15 residues. What was sequenced was peripheral blood. This chain joins TRBV21-1 and TRBJ1-4. TRBV21-1 is a pseudogene. The origin of this receptor is a man aged 55 to 70 with acute or convalescent COVID-19. CDR3 residues: CASSKRRGTNEKLFF. The CDR3 DNA reads as TGTGCCAGCAGCAAACGTCGAGGGACTAATGAAAAACTGTTTTTT.